This is a list of T cell receptor beta chains from one sample in a study of blood T cells in healthy people across ages. TCRdb reprocessed the 5' RACE reads via MiXCR and lists one record per CDR3 protein. Among about 1.6 million distinct CDR3 sequences listed, about 31% were seen once. Sequenced sample: blood. These receptors all stem from a woman in her 30s in good health. Each CDR3 is given with its conserved first and last residue. Only some rows state a clone size, as once, few, many or a class for expanded clones.

V gene	J gene	clone size	CDR3 protein
TRBV7-9	TRBJ2-7	few	CASSLATGTGTSRYEQYF
TRBV9	TRBJ1-2	.	CASSDPTGGADYGYTF
TRBV6-5	TRBJ2-6	many	CASSYGGVSSGANVLTF
TRBV5-5	TRBJ2-3	.	CASSVRGLRTDTQYF
TRBV20-1	TRBJ2-1	once	CSAPGLDKSNEQFF
TRBV28	TRBJ2-3	.	CASSTSGTTDTQYF
TRBV4-1	TRBJ2-7	many	CASSQWGKVDEQYF
TRBV20-1	TRBJ1-1	.	CSAYRATTEAFF
TRBV4-2	TRBJ2-3	many	CASSQDPYTDTQYF
TRBV5-1	TRBJ2-7	few	CASSLFSQGEQYF
TRBV3-1	TRBJ2-1	.	CASSPGSGRGRWETQFF
TRBV4-1	TRBJ2-5	.	CASSPVAGVGETQYF
TRBV12-3/TRBV12-4	TRBJ2-7	.	CASSPLAGAISYEQYF
TRBV27	TRBJ1-1	.	CASRFTGGGTEAFF
TRBV20-1	TRBJ1-4	.	CSASPPGGDEKLFF
TRBV27	TRBJ1-1	.	CASGDIQNTEAFF
TRBV24-1	TRBJ2-3	few	CATSDPAGGQYTQYF
TRBV6-6	TRBJ2-2	few	CASNIGSGELFF
TRBV5-1	TRBJ2-7	many	CASSFKEGIYEQYF
TRBV15	TRBJ1-5	.	CATSMPFDSRGRNQPQHF
TRBV20-1	TRBJ2-5	.	CSAWQQETQYF
TRBV20-1	TRBJ2-7	.	CSASQGATYEQYF
TRBV4-2	TRBJ2-7	.	CASSQDRSGGLYEQYF
TRBV24-1	TRBJ1-2	few	CATSTENYGYTF
TRBV3-1	TRBJ2-7	few	CASSLGSGRAVEQYF
TRBV28	TRBJ2-5	.	CASSKTGLEYF
TRBV9	TRBJ2-3	few	CASSAEPDGGRKDTQYF
TRBV7-9	TRBJ2-3	few	CASSFDSSDTQYF
TRBV6-5	TRBJ2-5	.	CASSTGIWRETQYF
TRBV30	TRBJ2-1	.	CAWSALAGGRDEQFF
TRBV27	TRBJ2-3	.	CASRIARAGDTQYF
TRBV4-1	TRBJ2-1	.	CVSRTTSGGSYNEQFF
TRBV28	TRBJ1-5	.	CASSFPDYGNQPQHF
TRBV5-5	TRBJ2-5	few	CASSRTTGGIETQYF
TRBV28	TRBJ1-5	.	CASSRQGADRGRKPQHF
TRBV27	TRBJ2-7	few	CASSHGQGAPYEQYF
TRBV5-1	TRBJ1-4	many	CASSLNRGGKLFF
TRBV27	TRBJ2-5	.	CASSSIQTSGVQETQYF
TRBV11-1	TRBJ2-7	few	CASSRDRGSEQYF
TRBV21-1	TRBJ2-7	.	CATYQSGKYSYEQYF
TRBV6-1	TRBJ1-5	.	CASSIMPRHFYYSNQPQHF
TRBV4-2	TRBJ2-3	.	CASSQGTGLAGGSDTQYF
TRBV18	TRBJ2-1	few	CASSPPGSSGPYNEQFF
TRBV20-1	TRBJ2-1	few	CSAPGYNEQFF
TRBV25-1	.	few	CASSAQGGYEQYF
TRBV3-1	TRBJ2-7	few	CASNQDPLRFISYEQYF
TRBV4-1	TRBJ2-7	.	CASTQSSTGQSYEQYF
TRBV20-1	TRBJ2-3	.	CSAESGTRTDTQYF
TRBV5-1	TRBJ2-3	few	CASSLLSSGKASTDTQYF
TRBV4-1	TRBJ1-2	.	CASSQERNESYGYTF
TRBV7-9	TRBJ2-7	many	CASSFTGFYEQYF
TRBV20-1	TRBJ2-1	few	CSARDIRLAGIDDNEQFF